This T cell receptor (beta chain) was obtained from a study of Graves' ophthalmopathy and Graves' hyperthyroidism. The sequenced template was RNA, covering the TCR beta CDR3 region. The authors performed first-round RT-PCR with HTBI primers and then a second-round multiplex PCR. One entry per CDR3 protein results from TCRdb running MiXCR on the multiplex PCR reads. The data hold approximately 210,000 distinct CDR3 sequences, with about 22% observed a single time. A word on this clonotype: This clone may be a read error of a much larger clone one base away.

Germline assignment: CDR1 SGHAT and CDR2 FQNNGV. The CDR3 length is 15 residues. The clonotype comes from a woman aged 45-59 years with Graves' ophthalmopathy. Sequences were obtained from peripheral blood. This sequence joins TRBV11-2 and TRBJ1-3; D gene ambiguous. The CDR3 nucleotides are TGTGTCAGCAGCTTAGAATTTAGTTCTGGAAACACCATATATTTT. The encoded protein is CVSSLEFSSGNTIYF.